Listed below are T cell receptor beta chains from one sample, sequenced in a study of blood T cells in healthy people across ages. TCRdb re-called the 5' RACE reads with MiXCR, one entry per CDR3 protein. The sample comprises more than 650,000 distinct CDR3 sequences, about 20% of which are singletons, and about 22% rests with the top ten. The material sequenced was blood. These receptors were taken from a man between 70 and 80 years old in good health. The CDR3 runs from the conserved cysteine through the conserved F or W. The D gene is left open where the match is weak. Rows may omit the clone size; those that give it use once, few, many or a size class.

V	J	size	D	CDR3	DNA
TRBV20-1	TRBJ1-5	.	.	CSASSPTPDDQPQHF	TGCAGTGCTAGCAGCCCAACCCCAGACGATCAGCCCCAGCATTTT
TRBV12-3/TRBV12-4	TRBJ1-5	few	.	CASSFGWPQHF	TGTGCCAGCAGTTTTGGGTGGCCCCAGCATTTT
TRBV12-3/TRBV12-4	TRBJ1-2	.	TRBD1	CASSLDRGQSRSGYYGYTF	TGTGCCAGCAGCCTGGACAGGGGCCAGTCCCGGAGCGGTTACTATGGCTACACCTTC
TRBV27	TRBJ2-2	few	.	CASSLGVGQGNTGELFF	TGTGCCAGCAGTTTAGGGGTCGGGCAGGGGAACACCGGGGAGCTGTTTTTT
TRBV9	TRBJ1-1	.	TRBD1	CASSAQQIRTGGGEAFF	TGTGCCAGCAGCGCTCAACAAATTCGGACAGGGGGTGGTGAAGCTTTCTTT
TRBV30	TRBJ2-4	few	.	CAWSLHLAKNIQYF	TGTGCCTGGAGTTTACACTTAGCCAAAAACATTCAGTACTTC
TRBV20-1	TRBJ2-3	.	TRBD2	CSARRLAGGPSTDTQYF	TGCAGTGCTAGAAGACTAGCGGGGGGTCCTAGCACAGATACGCAGTATTTT
TRBV5-1	TRBJ1-2	few	TRBD1	CASSPEVPGQGPNYGYTF	TGCGCCAGCAGCCCCGAAGTCCCGGGACAGGGCCCTAACTATGGCTACACCTTC
TRBV4-1	TRBJ1-2	few	.	CASSPPGGFGGYTF	TGCGCCAGCAGCCCACCTGGAGGGTTCGGTGGCTACACCTTC
TRBV18	TRBJ2-5	few	.	CASSPVLVLTARKETQYF	TGTGCCAGCTCACCTGTACTAGTTTTAACCGCCCGCAAAGAGACCCAGTACTTC
TRBV25-1	TRBJ2-5	.	TRBD2	CASNRAGAETQYF	TGTGCCAGCAATCGAGCGGGAGCCGAGACCCAGTACTTC
TRBV11-3	TRBJ2-2	.	TRBD2	CASSLDSLAANTGELFF	TGTGCCAGCAGCTTAGATAGCCTAGCGGCGAACACCGGGGAGCTGTTTTTT
TRBV6-1	TRBJ2-3	few	.	CASGWIGSITDTQYF	TGTGCCAGCGGTTGGATCGGGAGTATCACAGATACGCAGTATTTT
TRBV7-9	TRBJ1-1	once	.	CASSSYEGGNTEAFF	TGTGCCAGCAGCTCGTATGAGGGTGGAAACACTGAAGCTTTCTTT
TRBV29-1	TRBJ2-6	few	.	CSAEIRSVGLSGANVLTF	TGCAGCGCTGAAATTCGATCGGTGGGGCTCTCTGGGGCCAACGTCCTGACTTTC
TRBV20-1	TRBJ2-1	.	TRBD2	CSANSGLAGNNEQFF	TGCAGTGCTAACTCGGGACTAGCGGGGAACAATGAGCAGTTCTTC
TRBV28	TRBJ2-3	.	TRBD2	CASSNPGTSGEHTQYF	TGTGCCAGCAGTAACCCCGGGACTAGCGGAGAGCATACGCAGTATTTT
TRBV6-2/TRBV6-3	TRBJ2-2	.	TRBD1	CASSYFGTGSLRGELFF	TGTGCCAGCAGTTACTTCGGGACAGGGTCCCTACGAGGGGAGCTGTTTTTT
TRBV5-6	TRBJ2-3	.	.	CASSLVGAPAQYF	TGTGCCAGCAGCTTGGTTGGGGCGCCTGCGCAGTATTTT
TRBV28	TRBJ2-5	.	.	CASSNPDRRETQYF	TGTGCCAGCAGCAACCCAGACAGGCGGGAGACCCAGTACTTC
TRBV11-2	TRBJ1-1	.	.	CASSLDGAFF	TGTGCCAGCAGCTTGGACGGAGCTTTCTTT
TRBV10-3	TRBJ2-7	.	TRBD1	CAISFGTGAYEQYF	TGTGCCATCAGTTTTGGGACAGGGGCCTACGAGCAGTACTTC
TRBV2	TRBJ2-7	.	.	CASTQGAAGSYEQYF	TGTGCCAGCACACAAGGGGCGGCTGGCTCCTACGAGCAGTACTTC
TRBV29-1	TRBJ1-2	few	TRBD1	CSVDRGSVGYTF	TGCAGCGTTGACAGGGGGAGTGTTGGCTACACCTTC
TRBV4-3	TRBJ2-1	few	.	CASSQDVGSWNEQFF	TGCGCCAGCAGCCAAGATGTGGGATCTTGGAATGAGCAGTTCTTC
TRBV10-3	TRBJ1-2	few	.	CAISGQDYGCTF	TGTGCCATCAGTGGACAAGACTATGGCTGCACCTTC
TRBV20-1	TRBJ2-1	few	TRBD2	CSAQERSGGPDEQFF	TGCAGTGCGCAGGAACGGAGCGGGGGGCCGGATGAGCAGTTCTTC
TRBV29-1	TRBJ2-1	many	.	CSVSAYEQFF	TGCAGCGTCAGCGCCTATGAGCAGTTCTTC
TRBV7-9	TRBJ2-5	.	TRBD1	CASSLLGQGLRETQYF	TGTGCCAGCAGCTTACTTGGACAGGGCCTTCGGGAGACCCAGTACTTC
TRBV4-1	TRBJ2-5	.	TRBD2	CASSQDRGSRETQYF	TGCGCCAGCAGCCAAGATCGCGGGAGTCGAGAGACCCAGTACTTC
TRBV5-5	TRBJ2-4	.	.	CASSPFGGGLAAAKNIQYF	TGTGCCAGCAGCCCATTTGGGGGGGGGCTAGCGGCTGCCAAAAACATTCAGTACTTC
TRBV21-1	TRBJ2-1	few	.	CASSKGTDLSYNEQFF	TGTGCCAGCAGCAAAGGAACAGACCTCTCCTACAATGAGCAGTTCTTC
TRBV7-2	TRBJ2-1	few	.	CASSLARGTYNEQFF	TGTGCCAGCAGCTTAGCACGGGGAACCTACAATGAGCAGTTCTTC
TRBV20-1	TRBJ1-3	.	.	CSASKRSAGNTIYF	TGCAGTGCTAGCAAAAGGTCTGCTGGAAACACCATATATTTT
TRBV5-1	TRBJ2-1	few	TRBD2	CASSLVPRLAGGNEQFF	TGCGCCAGCAGCTTGGTCCCCAGACTAGCGGGAGGGAATGAGCAGTTCTTC
TRBV2	TRBJ2-5	.	.	CASTKADHQETQYF	TGTGCCAGCACTAAAGCGGACCACCAAGAGACCCAGTACTTC
TRBV29-1	TRBJ1-1	few	.	CSVGQSHTEAFF	TGCAGCGTTGGGCAATCCCACACTGAAGCTTTCTTT